This T cell receptor (beta chain) was sequenced for a study of CXCR3-negative and CXCR3-positive naive CD8 T cells. 5' RACE that incorporated UMI labels was used to prepare the TRB cDNA libraries. TCRdb re-called the 5' RACE reads; one entry per CDR3 protein, DNA not given. This sample's table has 150,000 or so distinct CDR3 sequences. Triplicate sorting captured 300,000 cells each from every CD8+ T cell subset. By phenotype, naive CD8+ T cells were CD45RO-CCR7+CD27+CD95-. As for this clonotype: What it binds is unknown.

This CDR3 is 16 amino acids long. Germline CDR1 reads MNHNY; CDR2 reads SVGAGI (reference sequence). Regarding the study as a whole: Diversity ran similarly high across both naive subsets but far lower in memory CD8+ cells. Greater hydrophobicity was found in TRB CDR3s of CXCR3-positive naive cells than of CXCR3-negative naive cells. TRBV-TRBJ usage was alike in naive CXCR3-negative and CXCR3-positive cells but differed in memory cells.

The sequence came from a human donor in good health. Some clones in this sample may be carry-over from other donors' samples. The material sequenced was naive CXCR3+ CD8+ T cells from blood. Sample subset: CD45RO-CCR7+CD27+CD95- naive CD8+ T cells expressing CXCR3 (TNR3+). The chain links TRBV6-6 to TRBJ2-1; TCRdb reports TRBD1, a call that lacks DNA to check it against. The CDR3 sequence is CASSYEIGTGGNEQFF.